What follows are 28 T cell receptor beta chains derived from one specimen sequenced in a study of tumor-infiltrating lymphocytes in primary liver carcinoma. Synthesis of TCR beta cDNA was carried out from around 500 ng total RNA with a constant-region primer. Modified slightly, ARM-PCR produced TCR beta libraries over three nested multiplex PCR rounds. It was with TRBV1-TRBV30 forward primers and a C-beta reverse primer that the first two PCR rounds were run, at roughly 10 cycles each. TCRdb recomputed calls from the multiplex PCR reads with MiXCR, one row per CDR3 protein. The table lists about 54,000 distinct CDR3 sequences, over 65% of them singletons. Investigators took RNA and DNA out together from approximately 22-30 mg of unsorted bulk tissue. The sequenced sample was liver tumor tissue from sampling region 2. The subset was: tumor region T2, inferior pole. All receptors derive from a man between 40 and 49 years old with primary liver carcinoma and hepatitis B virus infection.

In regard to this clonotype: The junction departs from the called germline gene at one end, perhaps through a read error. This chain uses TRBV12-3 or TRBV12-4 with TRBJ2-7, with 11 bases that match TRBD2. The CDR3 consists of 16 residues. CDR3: CASRLLAGGPPYEQHF. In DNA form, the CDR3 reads TGTGCCAGTAGATTATTAGCGGGAGGGCCTCCCTACGAGCAGCACTTC.

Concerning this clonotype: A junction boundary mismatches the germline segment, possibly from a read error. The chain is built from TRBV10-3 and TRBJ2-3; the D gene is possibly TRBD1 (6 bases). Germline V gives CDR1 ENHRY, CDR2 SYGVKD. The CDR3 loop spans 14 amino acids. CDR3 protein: CSISGGAGTDTQFF. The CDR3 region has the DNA TGTTCCATCAGTGGGGGCGCAGGTACAGATACGCAGTTTTTT.

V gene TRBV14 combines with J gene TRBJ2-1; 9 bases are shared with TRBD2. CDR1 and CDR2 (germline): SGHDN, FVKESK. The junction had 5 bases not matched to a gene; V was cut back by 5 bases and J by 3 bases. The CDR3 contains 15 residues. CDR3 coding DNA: TGTGCCAGCAGCGCCGTAGCGGGAGTCTACAATGAGCAGTTCTTC. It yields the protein CASSAVAGVYNEQFF.

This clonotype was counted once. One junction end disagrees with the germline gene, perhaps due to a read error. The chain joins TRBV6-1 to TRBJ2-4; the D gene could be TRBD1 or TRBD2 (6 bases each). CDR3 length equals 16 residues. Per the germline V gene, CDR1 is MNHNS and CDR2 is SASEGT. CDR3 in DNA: TGTGCCAGCAGTGAAGCGCTTGGCCTAGGGGGAGGCATTCGGTATTTC. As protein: CASSEALGLGGGIRYF.

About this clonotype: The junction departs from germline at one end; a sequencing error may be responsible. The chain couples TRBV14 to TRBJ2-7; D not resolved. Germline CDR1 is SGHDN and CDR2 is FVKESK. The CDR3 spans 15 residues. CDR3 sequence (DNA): TGTGCCAACAGCCAAGTCGGGTGCGAGTTCTACGAGCAGTACTTC. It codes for CANSQVGCEFYEQYF.

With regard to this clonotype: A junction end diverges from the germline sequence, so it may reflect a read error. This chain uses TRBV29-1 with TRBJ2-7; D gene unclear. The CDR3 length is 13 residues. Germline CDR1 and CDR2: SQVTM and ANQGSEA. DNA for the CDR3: TGCAGCGTTGAAAGCCAGAACCCTTACGAGGAGTACTTC. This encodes CSVESQNPYEEYF.

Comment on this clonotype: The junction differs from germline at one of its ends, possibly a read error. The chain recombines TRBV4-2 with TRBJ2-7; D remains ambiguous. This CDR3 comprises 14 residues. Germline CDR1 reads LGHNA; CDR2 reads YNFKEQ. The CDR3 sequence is CASSQEGITYEQYF. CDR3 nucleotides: TGTGCCAGCAGTCAAGAAGGGATCACCTACGAGCAGTACTTC.

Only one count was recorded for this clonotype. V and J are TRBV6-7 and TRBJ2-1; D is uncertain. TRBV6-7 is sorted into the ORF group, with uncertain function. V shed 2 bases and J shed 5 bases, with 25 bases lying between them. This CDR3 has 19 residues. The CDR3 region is CASSYVEAALRGVDNEQFF. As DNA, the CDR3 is TGTGCCAGCAGTTACGTAGAAGCAGCCCTGAGAGGAGTGGACAATGAGCAGTTCTTC.

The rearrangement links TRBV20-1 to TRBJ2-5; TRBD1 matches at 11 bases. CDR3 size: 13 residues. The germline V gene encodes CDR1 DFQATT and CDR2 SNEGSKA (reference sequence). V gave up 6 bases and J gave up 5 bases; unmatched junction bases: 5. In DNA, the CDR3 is TGCAGTGCAAGGACAGGGGGCGGGGAGACCCAGTACTTC. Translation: CSARTGGGETQYF.

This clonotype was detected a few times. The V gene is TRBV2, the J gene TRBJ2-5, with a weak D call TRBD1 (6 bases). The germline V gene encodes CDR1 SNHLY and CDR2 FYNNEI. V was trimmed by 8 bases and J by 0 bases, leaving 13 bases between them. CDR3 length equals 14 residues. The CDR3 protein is CASGDTLYQETQYF. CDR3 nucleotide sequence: TGTGCCAGCGGGGACACCTTGTACCAAGAGACCCAGTACTTC.

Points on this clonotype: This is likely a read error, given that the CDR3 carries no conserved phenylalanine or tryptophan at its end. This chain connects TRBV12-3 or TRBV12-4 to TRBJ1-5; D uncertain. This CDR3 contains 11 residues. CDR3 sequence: CASSLDQAQHL. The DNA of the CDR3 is TGTGCCAGCAGTTTAGATCAGGCCCAGCATCTT.

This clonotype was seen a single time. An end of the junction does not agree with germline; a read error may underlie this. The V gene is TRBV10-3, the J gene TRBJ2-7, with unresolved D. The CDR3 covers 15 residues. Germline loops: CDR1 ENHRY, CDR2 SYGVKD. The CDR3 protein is CVISEWAGPGYEQYF. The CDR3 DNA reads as TGTGTCATCAGTGAGTGGGCAGGACCAGGTTACGAGCAGTACTTC.

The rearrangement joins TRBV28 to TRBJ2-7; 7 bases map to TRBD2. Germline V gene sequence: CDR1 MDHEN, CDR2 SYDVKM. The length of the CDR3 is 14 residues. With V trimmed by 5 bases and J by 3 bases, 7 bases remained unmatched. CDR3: CASSLQRGSYEQYF. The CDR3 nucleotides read TGTGCCAGCAGTCTTCAACGCGGGAGCTACGAGCAGTACTTC.

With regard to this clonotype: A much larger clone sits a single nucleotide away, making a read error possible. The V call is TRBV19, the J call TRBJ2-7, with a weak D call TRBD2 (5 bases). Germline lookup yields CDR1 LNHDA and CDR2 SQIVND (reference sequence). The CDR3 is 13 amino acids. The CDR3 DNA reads TGTGTCAGTAGTGTGACGCGGGCCTACGAGCAGTACTTC. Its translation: CVSSVTRAYEQYF.

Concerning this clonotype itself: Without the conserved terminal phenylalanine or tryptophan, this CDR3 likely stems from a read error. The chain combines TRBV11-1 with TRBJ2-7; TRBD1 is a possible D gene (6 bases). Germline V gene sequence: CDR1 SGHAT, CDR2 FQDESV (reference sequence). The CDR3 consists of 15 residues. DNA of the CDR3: TGTGCCAACAGCTTCGACGGACAGTTCTCCTGCGAGCAGTACATC. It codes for CANSFDGQFSCEQYI.

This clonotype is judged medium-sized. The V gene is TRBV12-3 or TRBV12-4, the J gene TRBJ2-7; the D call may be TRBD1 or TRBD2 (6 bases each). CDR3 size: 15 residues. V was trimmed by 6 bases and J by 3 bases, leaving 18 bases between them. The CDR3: CASRPRGGGNYEQYF. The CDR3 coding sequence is TGTGCCAGCAGGCCACGAGGAGGGGGGAACTACGAGCAGTACTTC.

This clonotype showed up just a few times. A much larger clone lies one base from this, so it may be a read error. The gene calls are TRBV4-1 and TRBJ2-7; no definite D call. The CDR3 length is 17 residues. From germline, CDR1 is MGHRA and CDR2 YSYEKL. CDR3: CTSSQDLTSSRPYEQYF. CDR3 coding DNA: TGCACCAGCAGCCAAGACTTAACATCTTCCCGCCCCTACGAGCAGTACTTC.

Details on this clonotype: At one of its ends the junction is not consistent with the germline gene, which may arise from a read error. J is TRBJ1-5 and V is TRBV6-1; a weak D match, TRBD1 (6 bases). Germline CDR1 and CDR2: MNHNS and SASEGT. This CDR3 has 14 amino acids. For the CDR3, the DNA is TGTGCCTGCAGTGTGGGGGCTGGTGTTGAACCCCAGCATTTT. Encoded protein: CACSVGAGVEPQHF.

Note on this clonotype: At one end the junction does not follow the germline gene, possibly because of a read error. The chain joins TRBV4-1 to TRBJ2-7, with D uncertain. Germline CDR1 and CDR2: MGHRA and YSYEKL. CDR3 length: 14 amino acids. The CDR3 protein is CASSQVRRGYEQYF. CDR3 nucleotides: TGCGCCAGTAGCCAAGTCCGACGAGGCTACGAGCAGTACTTC.

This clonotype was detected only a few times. Here the CDR3 reads CSVATMGGNNQPQHF. CDR3 sequence (DNA): TGCAGCGTCGCGACCATGGGTGGTAACAATCAGCCCCAGCATTTT. The genes are TRBV29-1 and TRBJ1-5, with D unclear. The CDR3 is 15 amino acids. Trimming cost V 6 bases and J 3 bases, with 18 bases left between them. Germline V gene data show CDR1 as SQVTM and CDR2 as ANQGSEA.

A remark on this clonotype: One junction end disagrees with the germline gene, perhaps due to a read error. CDR3 protein: CASSQALILNTEASF. DNA of the CDR3: TGCGCCAGCAGCCAAGCACTGATTCTGAACACTGAAGCTTCCTTT. The genes are TRBV4-1 and TRBJ1-1; no clear D. Germline assignment: CDR1 MGHRA and CDR2 YSYEKL. The CDR3 sequence is 15 residues long.

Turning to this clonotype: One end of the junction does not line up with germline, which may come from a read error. The CDR3 spells CASSLDTAGLYNEQLF. In DNA form, the CDR3 reads TGTGCCAGCAGTTTAGACACAGCGGGCTTATACAATGAGCAGTTATTC. This chain connects TRBV12-3 or TRBV12-4 to TRBJ2-1; tentative D call: TRBD2 (6 bases). The CDR3 is 16 amino acids.

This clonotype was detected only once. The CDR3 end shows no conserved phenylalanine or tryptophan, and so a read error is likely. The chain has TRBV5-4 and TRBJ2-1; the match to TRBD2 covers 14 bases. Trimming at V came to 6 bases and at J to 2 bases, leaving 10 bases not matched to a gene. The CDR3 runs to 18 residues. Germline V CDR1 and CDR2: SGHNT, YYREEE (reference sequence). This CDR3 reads CASTQGLAGGGPYNEQFL. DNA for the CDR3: TGTGCCAGCACCCAAGGACTAGCGGGAGGTGGGCCCTACAATGAGCAGTTCTTA.

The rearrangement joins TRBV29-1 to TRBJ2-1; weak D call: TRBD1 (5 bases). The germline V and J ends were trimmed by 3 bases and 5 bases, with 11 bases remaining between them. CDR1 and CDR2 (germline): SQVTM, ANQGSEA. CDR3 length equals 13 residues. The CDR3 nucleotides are TGCAGCGTTGAGGACACCGTAGACAATGAGCAGTTCTTC. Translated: CSVEDTVDNEQFF.

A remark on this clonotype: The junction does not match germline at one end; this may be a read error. The CDR3 DNA sequence: TGTGCCAGCAGCTTGAGGACGGGATCCGGGGAGCTGCTTTTT. This gives the protein CASSLRTGSGELLF. The J gene is TRBJ2-2, the V gene TRBV5-8; D perhaps matches TRBD2 (5 bases). Germline V CDR1 and CDR2: SGHTS, YDEGEE. This CDR3 comprises 14 residues.

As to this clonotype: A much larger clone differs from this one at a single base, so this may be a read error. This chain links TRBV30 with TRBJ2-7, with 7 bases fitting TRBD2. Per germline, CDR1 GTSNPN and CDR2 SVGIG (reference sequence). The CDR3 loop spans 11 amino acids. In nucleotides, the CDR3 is TGTGCCTGGACCCAGGGAGGGGAGCAGCACTTC. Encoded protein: CAWTQGGEQHF.

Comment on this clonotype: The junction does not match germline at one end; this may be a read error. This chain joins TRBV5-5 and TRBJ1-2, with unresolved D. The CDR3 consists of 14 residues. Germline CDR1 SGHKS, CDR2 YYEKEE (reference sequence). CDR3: CASNLEGANYGYTF. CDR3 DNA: TGCGCCAGCAACTTGGAAGGCGCGAACTACGGCTACACCTTC.

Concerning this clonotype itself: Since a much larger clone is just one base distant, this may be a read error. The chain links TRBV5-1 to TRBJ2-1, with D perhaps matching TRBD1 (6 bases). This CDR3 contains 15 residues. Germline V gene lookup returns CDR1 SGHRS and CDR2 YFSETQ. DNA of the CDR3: TGCGCCAGCAGCTTGGAGGGGGTACTCTACAATGGGCAGTTCTTC. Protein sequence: CASSLEGVLYNGQFF.